This T cell receptor beta chain came from a study of T cell changes during pregnancy in multiple sclerosis. The CDR3 contains 17 residues. CDR1 and CDR2 (germline): LNHDA, SQIVND (reference sequence). V shed 1 base and J 2 bases; nucleotides not matched to a gene: 9. Produced via immunoSEQ multiplex PCR; TCRdb's table is partial and in-frame only. The sample shows around 100,000 clones, roughly 90% of them seen only once. This TCR derives from a female donor with multiple sclerosis, enrolled in a pregnancy study. This chain connects TRBV19 to TRBJ2-3, with TRBD2 matching over 7 bases. The sequencing here drew on peripheral blood, taken after pregnancy. The CDR3 sequence is CASSIGVGGGLTDTQYF. In DNA, the CDR3 is TGTGCCAGTAGTATAGGGGTTGGCGGGGGACTCACAGATACGCAGTATTTT.